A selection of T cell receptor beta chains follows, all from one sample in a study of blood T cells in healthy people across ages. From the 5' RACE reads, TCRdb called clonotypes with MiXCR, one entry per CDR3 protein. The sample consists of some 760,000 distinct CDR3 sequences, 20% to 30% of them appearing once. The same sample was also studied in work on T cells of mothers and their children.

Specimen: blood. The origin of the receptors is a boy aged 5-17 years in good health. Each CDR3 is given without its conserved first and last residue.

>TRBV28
ASRKTGGPGNTIY
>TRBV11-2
ASSLVPASGQETQY
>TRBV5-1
ASSKETGSNQPQH
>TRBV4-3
ASSRYHRASGIAGELF
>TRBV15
ATSSRSMNTEAF
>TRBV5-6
ASSWRTYEQY
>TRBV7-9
ASSRGEKFYEQY
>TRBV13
ASSSPSRGLGTDTQY
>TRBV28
ASSPQGLGIRGAF
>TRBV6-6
ASTETAGAYGYT
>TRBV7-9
ASRNDGPSDEQF
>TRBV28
ASSSLTGNHQETQY
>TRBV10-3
AISAGGLDIQY
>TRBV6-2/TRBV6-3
ASSTGADIQY
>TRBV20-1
SARDEGRAYEQY
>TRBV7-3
ASSLRLRNEQF
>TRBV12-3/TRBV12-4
ASSHMRASTNEKLF
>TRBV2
ASSVGGPGGLFLGYT
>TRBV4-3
ASSQERQDYGYT
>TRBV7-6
ASSLGAEGKTPLH
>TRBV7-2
ASSLVQAGEQY
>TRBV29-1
SVEDGTTGVGEQF
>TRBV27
ASSPTVAYEQY
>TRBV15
ATSRDMGQTTNEKLF
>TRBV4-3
ASSQEVTGGRSDGYT
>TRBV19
ASSIRGTYNEQF
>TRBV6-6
ASSYSGGPNTEAF
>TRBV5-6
ASSLQASTYEQY
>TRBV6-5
ASSYSGGADTQY
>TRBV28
ASLDQRAEKLF
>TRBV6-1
ASRGGTEAKNIQY
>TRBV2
ASSKAYGATNEKLF
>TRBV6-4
ASRAGQGYGYT
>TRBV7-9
ASSLEVNANYGYT
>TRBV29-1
SVAVFPGQGAKYEQY
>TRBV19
ASSTRPGGEQY
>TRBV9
ASSVGGGTTNEKLF
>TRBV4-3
ASSQDPTGGISTDTQY
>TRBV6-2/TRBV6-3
AITGGATANTGELF
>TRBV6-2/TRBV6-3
ASSLVRVYGYT
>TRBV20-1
SARDPTSGAETQY
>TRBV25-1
ASSEVGGDSYEQY
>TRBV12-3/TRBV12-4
ASSLARPGGSSYEQY
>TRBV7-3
ASSLMSELAPDNEQF
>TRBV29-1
SVEGAGTGVPDTQY
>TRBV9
ASNEFGNTDTQY
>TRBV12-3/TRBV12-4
ASSTDWYTQY
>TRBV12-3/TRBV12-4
ASRPTGGEGGNQPQH
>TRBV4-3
ASSQGTSGMWYEQF
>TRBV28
ASSLELAGVNGKQY
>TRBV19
ASHRQGTNYGYT
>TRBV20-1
SARELNSPLH
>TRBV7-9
TSSLAEYEQF
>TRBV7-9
ASSVEAAREQY
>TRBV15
ATSREVGWVGYEQY
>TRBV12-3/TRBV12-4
ASSLVARPDNYGYT